This is a list of T cell receptor beta chains from one sample in a study of blood T cell repertoires in COVID-19. Method: immunoSEQ multiplex PCR; TCRdb's copy keeps in-frame clones and lacks some. The sample has approximately 200,000 clones, roughly 80% seen once. The sequenced sample consisted of PBMCs or T cells enriched from blood (not recorded which). These receptors all stem from a woman aged 40 to 50 with acute COVID-19. Each CDR3 is given with its conserved first and last residue. A D gene is named only where the DNA matches it firmly. Clone size is given for some rows only: seen once, a few or many times, or a class if the clone is expanded.

clone_size: -
j_call: TRBJ1-2
d_call: -
v_call: TRBV6-6
cdr3_length: 13
cdr3_aa: CASSHRDDYGYTF
cdr3_nt: TGTGCCAGCAGCCACAGGGACGATTATGGCTACACCTTC

clone_size: once
j_call: TRBJ2-7
d_call: TRBD2
v_call: TRBV6-1
cdr3_length: 16
cdr3_aa: CASSAPIRTSGTEQYF
cdr3_nt: TGTGCCAGCAGTGCCCCCATCCGGACTAGCGGGACCGAGCAGTACTTC

clone_size: -
j_call: TRBJ2-1
d_call: TRBD2
v_call: TRBV2
cdr3_length: 13
cdr3_aa: CASRAGLPDEQFF
cdr3_nt: TGTGCCAGCAGAGCGGGACTCCCCGATGAGCAGTTCTTC

clone_size: once
j_call: TRBJ1-6
d_call: -
v_call: TRBV19
cdr3_length: 14
cdr3_aa: CASRHWDTYSPLHF
cdr3_nt: TGTGCCAGTAGGCACTGGGACACCTATTCACCCCTCCACTTT

clone_size: -
j_call: TRBJ2-2
d_call: -
v_call: TRBV7-6
cdr3_length: 15
cdr3_aa: CASSLAGGVTGELFF
cdr3_nt: TGTGCCAGCAGCTTAGCTGGCGGGGTCACCGGGGAGCTGTTTTTT

clone_size: -
j_call: TRBJ2-7
d_call: -
v_call: TRBV29-1
cdr3_length: 11
cdr3_aa: CSVVRSYEQYF
cdr3_nt: TGCAGCGTTGTCCGGTCCTACGAGCAGTACTTC

clone_size: -
j_call: TRBJ1-3
d_call: -
v_call: TRBV6-1
cdr3_length: 16
cdr3_aa: CASSEVDPGSGNTIYF
cdr3_nt: TGTGCCAGCAGTGAGGTAGACCCGGGCTCTGGAAACACCATATATTTT

clone_size: few
j_call: TRBJ1-2
d_call: -
v_call: TRBV30
cdr3_length: 14
cdr3_aa: CAWSVNSPNYGYTF
cdr3_nt: TGTGCCTGGAGTGTAAACAGCCCTAACTATGGCTACACCTTC

clone_size: -
j_call: TRBJ1-6
d_call: -
v_call: TRBV14
cdr3_length: 13
cdr3_aa: CASSLSRGLPLHF
cdr3_nt: TGTGCCAGCAGCTTAAGTAGGGGGTTACCCCTCCACTTT

clone_size: -
j_call: TRBJ2-7
d_call: -
v_call: TRBV9
cdr3_length: 13
cdr3_aa: CASSVALGYEQYF
cdr3_nt: TGTGCCAGCAGCGTAGCCCTCGGGTACGAGCAGTACTTC